A selection of T cell receptor beta chains follows, all from one sample in a study of shared clonotypes between healthy human individuals. The repertoire was sequenced with immunoSEQ multiplex PCR; TCRdb's copy has only in-frame clones and lacks some. The sample has over 2 million clones; roughly 94% are singletons. Specimen: naive CD4+ T cells sorted from blood. Source of these receptors: a man aged 18 to 35 in good health. Both conserved end residues are part of each CDR3. The order of the fields is J gene, V gene, CDR3 length, CDR3 protein.

TRBJ2-5 TRBV18 14 CASSLGAGKETQYF
TRBJ1-2 TRBV30 13 CAWSVPGSSGYTF
TRBJ2-7 TRBV28 16 CASSLWTSGARSEQYF
TRBJ1-3 TRBV28 14 CASRPPGQGNTIYF
TRBJ2-3 TRBV5-1 17 CASSLRPGTGAPDTQYF
TRBJ2-5 TRBV7-2 14 CASSLAWGPKTQYF
TRBJ2-3 TRBV6-1 16 CASSEDRQTITDTQYF
TRBJ2-1 TRBV10-3 12 CAIMGHSNEQFF
TRBJ2-2 TRBV2 13 CASIGPGTGELFF
TRBJ2-3 TRBV7-9 13 CASSRDVSDTQYF
TRBJ2-1 TRBV7-2 12 CASSPQYNEQFF
TRBJ2-3 TRBV5-1 16 CASSSPASIETYTQYF
TRBJ2-7 TRBV7-2 15 CASSSQQGAQHEQYF
TRBJ2-5 TRBV5-1 17 CASSTGLAGGGLETQYF
TRBJ2-7 TRBV19 12 CASSGPSYEQYF
TRBJ2-3 TRBV9 15 CASSLRGYYTDTQYF
TRBJ1-2 TRBV5-4 13 CASSFPDRDGYTF
TRBJ1-3 TRBV29-1 14 CSVATGITGNTIYF
TRBJ2-7 TRBV7-9 16 CASSLDQDRADYEQYF
TRBJ2-7 TRBV30 14 CAWSGRPGSYEQYF
TRBJ1-5 TRBV6-1 14 CASRGQATNQPQHF
TRBJ2-2 TRBV5-5 14 CASSSTGRVGELFF
TRBJ2-7 TRBV13 14 CASSFSRVVHEQYF
TRBJ1-5 TRBV28 16 CASTLGGAYSNQPQHF
TRBJ2-5 TRBV2 13 CASSDPPRPAQYF
TRBJ2-2 TRBV5-8 14 CASLGQGHTGELFF
TRBJ2-2 TRBV7-6 15 CASTIGTVNTGELFF
TRBJ2-2 TRBV9 16 CASSPTSGLNTGELFF
TRBJ2-7 TRBV5-4 16 CASSSFSGPSSYEQYF
TRBJ2-6 TRBV28 18 CASSRPGLARSGANVLTF
TRBJ2-7 TRBV6-1 14 CASSEADRMNEQYF
TRBJ1-1 TRBV6-5 14 CASSPRPVNTEAFF
TRBJ1-3 TRBV6-4 14 CASRAIRSGNTIYF
TRBJ2-2 TRBV7-3 15 CASSLNRGNTGELFF
TRBJ2-7 TRBV11-2 15 CASSLGTGQLYEQYF
TRBJ1-3 TRBV5-4 15 CASSLSGSSGNTIYF
TRBJ2-7 TRBV1 10 CSGASREQYF
TRBJ1-5 TRBV6-1 15 CASSDGQGGNQPQHF
TRBJ1-2 TRBV4-1 14 CASSQDSANYGYTF
TRBJ1-6 TRBV6-1 14 CASILTSGVSPLHF
TRBJ2-5 TRBV10-3 15 CAISDVARGTETQYF
TRBJ2-7 TRBV7-9 14 CASNKGQGVNEQYF
TRBJ1-4 TRBV10-3 15 CAISESPGSNEKLFF
TRBJ1-1 TRBV6-6 15 CASSPAGTLNTEAFF
TRBJ2-7 TRBV11-2 16 CASSLAAGASTYEQYF